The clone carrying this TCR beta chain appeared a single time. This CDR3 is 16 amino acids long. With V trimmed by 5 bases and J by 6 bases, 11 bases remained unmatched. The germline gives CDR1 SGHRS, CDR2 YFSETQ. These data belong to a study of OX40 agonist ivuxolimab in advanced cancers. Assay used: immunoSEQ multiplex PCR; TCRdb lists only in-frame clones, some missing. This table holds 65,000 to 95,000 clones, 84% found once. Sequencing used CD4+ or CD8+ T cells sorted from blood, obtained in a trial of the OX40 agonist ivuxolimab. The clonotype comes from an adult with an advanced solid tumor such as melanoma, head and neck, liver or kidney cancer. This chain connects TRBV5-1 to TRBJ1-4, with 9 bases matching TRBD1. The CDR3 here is CASSLPKTGGDEKLFF. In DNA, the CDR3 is TGCGCCAGCAGTTTACCCAAGACAGGGGGGGATGAAAAACTGTTTTTT.